The rows below give T cell receptor beta chains drawn from one sample of a study of blood T cell repertoires in COVID-19. Generated by immunoSEQ multiplex PCR, the TCRdb table keeps only in-frame clones and is missing some. The sample yields 250,000 to 300,000 clones, about 90% seen once. The sample taken for sequencing was peripheral blood. The receptors were sampled from a woman aged 50 to 60 with COVID-19, enrolled during active disease. Each CDR3 is given with its conserved first and last residue. Fields, in order: CDR3 DNA, CDR3 protein, D gene, V gene, clone size, J gene. D genes are given only for firm matches. Clone size is not always given. Where it is, it says once, few, many or a class for expanded clones.

cdr3_nt: TGCGCCAGCAGCTTGATGATTATAGGGGGGAACACTGAAGCTTTCTTT
cdr3_aa: CASSLMIIGGNTEAFF
d_call: NA
v_call: TRBV5-1
clone_size: NA
j_call: TRBJ1-1

cdr3_nt: TGTGCCAGCAGCAGACTCCAGGGAACGGCTAATGAAAAACTGTTTTTT
cdr3_aa: CASSRLQGTANEKLFF
d_call: NA
v_call: TRBV7-9
clone_size: NA
j_call: TRBJ1-4

cdr3_nt: TGTGCCAGCAGCTTACGAGGGGGGACTAGCCGCAACATTCAGTACTTC
cdr3_aa: CASSLRGGTSRNIQYF
d_call: TRBD2
v_call: TRBV7-9
clone_size: NA
j_call: TRBJ2-4

cdr3_nt: TGCAGTGCTTGGGGGGAAGAGACCCGGTACTTC
cdr3_aa: CSAWGEETRYF
d_call: NA
v_call: TRBV20-1
clone_size: NA
j_call: TRBJ2-5

cdr3_nt: TGTGCCAGCAGCCACCCCAGGGGTTCCGATACGCAGTATTTT
cdr3_aa: CASSHPRGSDTQYF
d_call: NA
v_call: TRBV7-9
clone_size: NA
j_call: TRBJ2-3

cdr3_nt: TGTGCCAGCAGCTTGTTGTTGCGGGGGAACACCGGGGAGCTGTTTTTT
cdr3_aa: CASSLLLRGNTGELFF
d_call: NA
v_call: TRBV5-5
clone_size: NA
j_call: TRBJ2-2

cdr3_nt: TGCGCCAGCAGCCACGCACGGGGACTAGCGGGAGGGCCGGGCACCGGGGAGCTGTTTTTT
cdr3_aa: CASSHARGLAGGPGTGELFF
d_call: TRBD2
v_call: TRBV4-3
clone_size: NA
j_call: TRBJ2-2

cdr3_nt: TGTGCCAGCAGTTTCGAGACTAGCGGGGATAACACCGGGGAGCTGTTTTTT
cdr3_aa: CASSFETSGDNTGELFF
d_call: TRBD2
v_call: TRBV6-4
clone_size: NA
j_call: TRBJ2-2

cdr3_nt: TGCGCCAGCAGGATCAGAAGAGGCGACTCTGGGGCCAACGTCCTGACTTTC
cdr3_aa: CASRIRRGDSGANVLTF
d_call: NA
v_call: TRBV10-2
clone_size: NA
j_call: TRBJ2-6

cdr3_nt: TGCAGTGCTAGTCGGGGACAGAGCACAGATACGCAGTATTTT
cdr3_aa: CSASRGQSTDTQYF
d_call: TRBD1
v_call: TRBV20-1
clone_size: NA
j_call: TRBJ2-3

cdr3_nt: TGTGCCGCCAGTCCGGGACAGCCCTTCGGCGAGCAGTACTTC
cdr3_aa: CAASPGQPFGEQYF
d_call: TRBD1
v_call: TRBV19
clone_size: few
j_call: TRBJ2-7

cdr3_nt: TGTGCCAGCTCACCCTCCGAGGGGGCCCGCACTGAAGCTTTCTTT
cdr3_aa: CASSPSEGARTEAFF
d_call: TRBD1
v_call: TRBV18
clone_size: NA
j_call: TRBJ1-1

cdr3_nt: TGTGCCAGCATCCCTCGAACCAGGGGGAACTATGGCTACACCTTC
cdr3_aa: CASIPRTRGNYGYTF
d_call: TRBD1
v_call: TRBV7-9
clone_size: NA
j_call: TRBJ1-2

cdr3_nt: TGTGCCAGCAGCTTAGTGGCAGGGGGATTCTACGAGCAGTACTTC
cdr3_aa: CASSLVAGGFYEQYF
d_call: TRBD1
v_call: TRBV7-2
clone_size: NA
j_call: TRBJ2-7

cdr3_nt: TGCGCCAGCAGCTTGGAAGGGGCTAGCACAGATACGCAGTATTTT
cdr3_aa: CASSLEGASTDTQYF
d_call: NA
v_call: TRBV5-1
clone_size: NA
j_call: TRBJ2-3

cdr3_nt: TGTGCCTGGAGTACCCAAGGACGGGGAACTGAAGCTTTCTTT
cdr3_aa: CAWSTQGRGTEAFF
d_call: NA
v_call: TRBV30
clone_size: once
j_call: TRBJ1-1

cdr3_nt: TGTGCCAGCAGCGTCCGGGACTCCCTTGGGAATGAGCAGTTCTTC
cdr3_aa: CASSVRDSLGNEQFF
d_call: NA
v_call: TRBV11-3
clone_size: NA
j_call: TRBJ2-1